These 26 T cell receptor beta chains share one sample of origin, sequenced in a study of blood T cell repertoires in COVID-19. Sequencing was performed with immunoSEQ multiplex PCR; in TCRdb, only in-frame clones are kept and a portion is missing. The sample has about 320,000 clones; about 85% are singletons. Sequenced input: PBMCs or T cells enriched from blood (not recorded which). The receptors derive from a young woman who had been exposed to COVID-19.

The chain joins TRBV7-8 to TRBJ1-1; D is unresolved. CDR3 length: 14 amino acids. Germline V gene sequence: CDR1 SGHVS, CDR2 FQNEAQ. The V and J ends lost 5 bases and 2 bases respectively, with 12 bases between them. The CDR3 region is CASSDPPSNTEAFF. The CDR3 nucleotides are TGTGCCAGCAGCGATCCACCTAGCAACACTGAAGCTTTCTTT.

This chain connects TRBV25-1 to TRBJ2-7, with 10 bases that match TRBD1. Looked up from germline, CDR1 is MGHDK and CDR2 is SYGVNS. Losses at the gene ends were 3 bases for V and 2 bases for J; bases not matched to a gene: 4. The CDR3 has 15 residues. CDR3 amino acids: CASSDPGTGAYEQYF. CDR3 nucleotides: TGTGCCAGCAGTGATCCCGGGACAGGGGCCTACGAGCAGTACTTC.

The rearrangement joins TRBV5-5 to TRBJ2-5; 11 bases fit TRBD2. The J segment lost 2 bases and the V segment lost 2 bases, leaving 5 bases of the junction unmatched. CDR1 is SGHKS and CDR2 is YYEKEE in the germline V gene (reference sequence). The CDR3 covers 16 residues. The CDR3 protein is CASSFGGLAGQETQYF. In DNA form, the CDR3 reads TGTGCCAGCAGCTTCGGAGGACTAGCGGGTCAAGAGACCCAGTACTTC. Complete variable domain (other parts from reference TRBV5-5 and TRBJ2-5): DAGVTQSPTHLIKTRGQQVTLRCSPISGHKSVSWYQQVLGQGPQFIFQYYEKEERGRGNFPDRFSARQFPNYSSELNVNALLLGDSALYLCASSFGGLAGQETQYFGPGTRLLVL.

The genes are TRBV27 and TRBJ1-2, with D possibly TRBD1 on 6 matching bases. Deletions cut 8 bases from V and 0 bases from J, with 16 bases between. CDR1 MNHEY and CDR2 SMNVEV come from the germline V gene (reference sequence). This CDR3 has 15 amino acids. Here the CDR3 DNA reads TGTGCCAGCTCACGCTGGCAGGGGCCTAACTATGGCTACACCTTC. Amino acid sequence: CASSRWQGPNYGYTF.

V is TRBV6-1 and J is TRBJ2-2, with 9 bases fitting TRBD2. The V and J ends lost 4 bases and 3 bases, in that order; junction bases with no gene match: 6. The CDR3 length is 16 residues. Germline V gene sequence: CDR1 MNHNS, CDR2 SASEGT. CDR3 bases: TGTGCCAGCAGTGGGGCCGGGACTAGCTACACCGGGGAGCTGTTTTTT. Its protein is CASSGAGTSYTGELFF.

The V gene is TRBV9, the J gene TRBJ2-1; 10 nucleotides line up with TRBD2. Germline values: CDR1 SGDLS, CDR2 YYNGEE. CDR3 length: 15 amino acids. J gave up 14 bases and V 0 bases, and 11 bases lay outside the gene matches. CDR3 sequence: CASSVGNSGRYPEFF. The CDR3, as DNA: TGTGCCAGCAGCGTAGGCAATAGCGGGAGGTATCCGGAGTTCTTC.

V usage is TRBV18 and J usage is TRBJ1-4, with 7 nucleotides matching TRBD1. V trimming: 0 bases; J trimming: 8 bases; junction bases outside the gene matches: 3. The CDR3 is 14 residues long. Germline V CDR1 and CDR2: KGHSH, LQKENI. The CDR3 is CASSPPGTEEKLFF. The CDR3 DNA follows: TGTGCCAGCTCACCACCGGGGACAGAGGAAAAACTGTTTTTT. Variable domain in full (rest from reference TRBV18 and TRBJ1-4): NAGVMQNPRHLVRRRGQEARLRCSPMKGHSHVYWYRQLPEEGLKFMVYLQKENIIDESGMPKERFSAEFPKEGPSILRIQQVVRGDSAAYFCASSPPGTEEKLFFGSGTQLSVL.

This rearrangement joins TRBV18 to TRBJ1-2, with D possibly TRBD1 on 5 matching bases. The germline V and J ends were trimmed by 0 bases and 8 bases, with 16 bases remaining between them. Germline V gives CDR1 KGHSH, CDR2 LQKENI. CDR3 length: 15 amino acids. CDR3 sequence: CASSPPTDSSWGYTF. In nucleotides, the CDR3 is TGTGCCAGCTCACCACCGACAGACTCTTCTTGGGGCTACACCTTC.

This clone was detected once. The chain carries TRBV5-1 and TRBJ1-1; 10 bases line up with TRBD1. Germline assignment: CDR1 SGHRS and CDR2 YFSETQ. The CDR3 covers 15 residues. V lost 0 bases, J lost 6 bases, and 5 bases stayed unmatched. The CDR3 here is CASSLVTGGVAEAFF. CDR3 sequence (DNA): TGCGCCAGCAGCTTGGTGACAGGGGGCGTCGCTGAAGCTTTCTTT.

This clone has just one count. The rearrangement links TRBV4-1 to TRBJ1-5, with unresolved D. The V end lost 0 bases, the J end lost 5 bases, and 11 bases lay between the germline ends. From germline, CDR1 is MGHRA and CDR2 YSYEKL. This CDR3 spans 15 amino acids. The chain's CDR3 is CASSQDPTRHQPQHF. The DNA of the CDR3 is TGCGCCAGCAGCCAAGATCCGACAAGACATCAGCCCCAGCATTTT.

On this clone itself: Distinct nucleotide sequences in the sample also encode this CDR3. The chain has TRBV27 and TRBJ1-3, with a tentative D call TRBD1 (5 bases). Trimming pared 3 bases from V and 4 bases from J, leaving 7 bases between. From germline, CDR1 is MNHEY and CDR2 SMNVEV (reference sequence). This CDR3 region has 13 residues. CDR3 amino acids: CASSLGPGNTIYF. The DNA of the CDR3 is TGTGCCAGCAGTTTGGGGCCGGGAAACACCATATATTTT.

V gene TRBV18 combines with J gene TRBJ2-7; possibly TRBD1 for D (7 bases). The CDR3 has 17 amino acids. Trimming left V 1 base short and J 5 bases short, with 21 bases between. Germline V gives CDR1 KGHSH, CDR2 LQKENI. For the CDR3, the DNA is TGTGCCAGCTCACCACGACAGGGAGGTCTTAATATGGACGAGCAGTACTTC. Its protein is CASSPRQGGLNMDEQYF. Drawing the rest from reference TRBV18 and TRBJ2-7, the complete variable domain is NAGVMQNPRHLVRRRGQEARLRCSPMKGHSHVYWYRQLPEEGLKFMVYLQKENIIDESGMPKERFSAEFPKEGPSILRIQQVVRGDSAAYFCASSPRQGGLNMDEQYFGPGTRLTVT.

V and J are TRBV5-1 and TRBJ2-1; tentative D call: TRBD2 (5 bases). The CDR3 sequence is 16 residues long. CDR1 and CDR2 (germline): SGHRS, YFSETQ. Trimming left V 0 bases short and J 6 bases short, with 16 bases between. DNA for the CDR3: TGCGCCAGCAGCTTGGCCGGAGAGGGTGAGAGCAATGAGCAGTTCTTC. It yields the protein CASSLAGEGESNEQFF.

This rearrangement joins TRBV5-1 to TRBJ2-3; D ambiguous. The CDR3 is 15 residues long. Germline values: CDR1 SGHRS, CDR2 YFSETQ. V was shortened by 4 bases and J by 6 bases, with 18 bases between the two germline ends. This CDR3 reads CASSPYEARSDTQYF. The CDR3 DNA reads TGCGCCAGCAGCCCTTATGAGGCTAGGTCGGATACGCAGTATTTT.

This clone was counted many times. The chain couples TRBV19 to TRBJ2-6, with D tentatively TRBD1 (5 bases). Germline assignment: CDR1 LNHDA and CDR2 SQIVND (reference sequence). The CDR3 totals 15 residues. The V end lost 7 bases, the J end lost 2 bases, and 12 bases lay between the germline ends. The CDR3 region is CASTGTGAGANVLTF. The DNA of the CDR3 is TGTGCCAGTACCGGTACAGGCGCTGGGGCCAACGTCCTGACTTTC.

CDR3: CASSRDRVDTEAFF. The CDR3 DNA sequence: TGTGCCAGCAGCCGAGACAGGGTCGACACTGAAGCTTTCTTT. The genes are TRBV3-1 (or the pseudogene TRBV3-2) and TRBJ1-1, with 7 bases fitting TRBD1. The CDR3 is 14 residues long. V shed 4 bases, J shed 3 bases, and the junction held 5 bases outside the gene matches. Germline loops: CDR1 LGHDT, CDR2 YNNKEL (reference sequence).

The J gene is TRBJ1-5, the V gene TRBV27; TRBD1 aligns across 9 bases. Germline-derived CDR1 and CDR2 are MNHEY and SMNVEV (reference sequence). Trimming cost V 7 bases and J 2 bases; bases outside gene matches: 12. The CDR3 is 17 amino acids. The CDR3 loop is CASKSGTGRLGNQPQHF. In DNA form, the CDR3 reads TGTGCCAGCAAGTCTGGGACAGGGAGATTAGGCAATCAGCCCCAGCATTTT.

This chain uses TRBV5-4 with TRBJ2-1; 8 nucleotides match TRBD1. This CDR3 is built from 16 residues. CDR1 is SGHNT and CDR2 is YYREEE in the germline V gene (reference sequence). V shed 2 bases and J 2 bases; nucleotides not matched to a gene: 6. The CDR3 nucleotides are TGTGCCAGCAGCTTTCTAGTACAGGGGGCCTACAATGAGCAGTTCTTC. It codes for CASSFLVQGAYNEQFF.

J is TRBJ1-2 and V is TRBV5-1; 10 bases agree with TRBD1. V lost 4 bases, J lost 8 bases, and 2 bases stayed unmatched. The CDR3 spans 12 residues. Germline V gene lookup returns CDR1 SGHRS and CDR2 YFSETQ. The chain's CDR3 is CASSMTGGGYTF. The CDR3 DNA sequence: TGCGCCAGCAGCATGACAGGGGGCGGCTACACCTTC.

The V gene is TRBV7-9, the J gene TRBJ1-2; D may be TRBD1 (5 bases). Trimming left V 5 bases short and J 4 bases short, with 20 bases between. Germline V lookup: CDR1 SEHNR, CDR2 FQNEAQ (reference sequence). The CDR3 runs to 16 residues. The DNA for the CDR3 is TGTGCCAGCAGCCAGACCGCCAGGGATGCGGTCTATGGCTACACCTTC. It translates to CASSQTARDAVYGYTF.

The chain has TRBV12-3 or TRBV12-4 and TRBJ1-6, with D unresolved. Trimming removed 0 bases from V and 14 bases from J, with 8 bases in between. This CDR3 spans 12 amino acids. The CDR3 reads CASSLALLTLHF. CDR3 sequence (DNA): TGTGCCAGCAGTTTAGCCCTTCTAACCCTCCACTTT.

The rearrangement links TRBV10-1 to TRBJ2-1, with 11 bases identical to TRBD2. The CDR3 contains 18 residues. Germline assignment: CDR1 WNHNN and CDR2 SYGVQD (reference sequence). V was pared by 4 bases and J by 0 bases, with 8 bases of the junction left unmatched. The CDR3 spells CASSGASGGSPSYNEQFF. The CDR3 bases are TGCGCCAGCAGTGGTGCTAGCGGGGGGTCCCCCTCCTACAATGAGCAGTTCTTC.

V usage is TRBV4-1 and J usage is TRBJ1-5; 7 positions agree with TRBD1. Germline assignment: CDR1 MGHRA and CDR2 YSYEKL. J lost 0 bases, V lost 2 bases, and 7 bases had no gene match. This CDR3 is built from 17 residues. The CDR3 spells CASSQPQGNYSNQPQHF. In nucleotides, the CDR3 is TGCGCCAGCAGCCAACCACAGGGGAATTATAGCAATCAGCCCCAGCATTTT.

The chain is built from TRBV5-1 and TRBJ2-5, with 7 bases lining up with TRBD1. Germline lookup yields CDR1 SGHRS and CDR2 YFSETQ. Germline trimming cut 3 bases from V and 4 bases from J; bases unmatched to any gene: 3. This CDR3 spans 13 amino acids. The CDR3 sequence is CASSSQGIETQYF. The CDR3 DNA reads as TGCGCCAGCAGCTCACAGGGGATAGAGACCCAGTACTTC. Full variable domain (missing parts from reference TRBV5-1 and TRBJ2-5): KAGVTQTPRYLIKTRGQQVTLSCSPISGHRSVSWYQQTPGQGLQFLFEYFSETQRNKGNFPGRFSGRQFSNSRSEMNVSTLELGDSALYLCASSSQGIETQYFGPGTRLLVL.

The V gene is TRBV21-1, the J gene TRBJ2-3; the table's D call TRBD1 went unverified against the DNA. TRBV21-1 corresponds to a pseudogene. CDR3 length: 17 residues. In DNA form, the CDR3 reads TGTGCCAGCACCAGAGTCCGGGACAGGGCACGAACAGATACGCAGTATTTT. Protein product: CASTRVRDRARTDTQYF.

This clone was detected once. This chain uses TRBV30 with TRBJ2-1, with TRBD2 as a possible D gene (5 bases). The CDR3 totals 15 residues. V was cut by 2 bases and J by 2 bases, with 13 bases left in between. CDR1 and CDR2 from the germline V gene are GTSNPN and SVGIG (reference sequence). DNA of the CDR3: TGTGCCTGGAGTCTGGGCGCGGGCCCCTACAATGAGCAGTTCTTC. Its protein product is CAWSLGAGPYNEQFF.